A selection of T cell receptor beta chains follows, all from one sample in a study of T cell changes during pregnancy in multiple sclerosis. The protocol was immunoSEQ multiplex PCR, while the TCRdb copy is restricted to in-frame clones and leaves out a portion. The sample has approximately 59,000 clones, around 91% seen once. Sample: peripheral blood, taken in the third trimester of pregnancy. The receptors were gathered from a female donor in good health, enrolled as a control in a pregnancy study. Both conserved end residues are trimmed from each CDR3.

j_call v_call cdr3_aa
TRBJ1-3 TRBV7-9 ASSHGTGGNTIY
TRBJ2-7 TRBV7-8 ASSPRGFSYEQY
TRBJ1-2 TRBV5-1 ASSSGDSYGYT
TRBJ1-2 TRBV7-2 ASSLGSQGKYSYT
TRBJ1-4 TRBV4-3 ASSQEGGSWEKLF
TRBJ1-1 TRBV9 ASSVVDYMNTEAF
TRBJ1-2 TRBV4-1 ASSQERDSNGYT
TRBJ1-5 TRBV6-1 ASSAQGMSNQPQH
TRBJ1-2 TRBV2 ASKQGYRYT
TRBJ2-2 TRBV28 ASSLDERDRGFTGELF
TRBJ1-1 TRBV28 ASSLYRGGGNTEAF
TRBJ2-3 TRBV6-5 ASSQQGRPDTQY
TRBJ1-4 TRBV4-2 ASSSGTSREKLF
TRBJ1-1 TRBV15 ATSREAGYFGGAEAF
TRBJ1-4 TRBV2 ASSPRGPTNEKLF
TRBJ1-1 TRBV5-1 ASSISGDTEAF
TRBJ2-3 TRBV9 ASSPRDSLTDTQY
TRBJ1-2 TRBV27 ASSPAGTPQLYGYT
TRBJ2-5 TRBV7-8 ASSQTGEQWETQY
TRBJ1-2 TRBV6-5 ASSAQGAFYGYT
TRBJ1-6 TRBV10-3 AISRSKGLDSPLH
TRBJ1-1 TRBV5-5 ASSSGQGAVTEAF
TRBJ2-7 TRBV6-5 ASSSELQQY
TRBJ2-1 TRBV27 ASSQGGDEQF
TRBJ2-4 TRBV6-1 ASSEASDRGRGTKNIQY
TRBJ2-1 TRBV14 ASSHFARTNEQF
TRBJ1-2 TRBV19 ASSIERSSSYGYT
TRBJ2-5 TRBV18 ASSPTRGRTQETQY
TRBJ1-5 TRBV2 ASSEAGLYQPQH
TRBJ1-2 TRBV10-2 ASSFTGDYGYT
TRBJ1-6 TRBV7-6 ASSGGQGQAPLH
TRBJ2-1 TRBV28 ASSPLQGPYRGNEQF
TRBJ2-3 TRBV4-2 ASSQDATSGFSQY
TRBJ2-6 TRBV19 ASSISPSGGANVLT
TRBJ1-1 TRBV6-1 ASSLPRNTEAF
TRBJ2-6 TRBV7-2 ASLRGSGANVLT
TRBJ1-6 TRBV7-2 ASSLFKGDNSPLH
TRBJ2-5 TRBV5-5 ASSSGGVETQY
TRBJ2-7 TRBV4-1 ASSQDPGQGYEQY
TRBJ2-3 TRBV25-1 ASSPASGGVDTQY
TRBJ1-5 TRBV28 ASRYSTVTSNQPQH
TRBJ2-1 TRBV5-1 ASSVTGQTYNEQF
TRBJ1-1 TRBV11-2 ASSSQDRVGAF
TRBJ1-3 TRBV28 ASRTSGNTIY
TRBJ1-1 TRBV6-5 ASSYFSGTPNTEAF
TRBJ1-2 TRBV2 ASSGRTGKVLSKANYGYT
TRBJ1-1 TRBV18 ASSEQGGTLSTEAF
TRBJ2-7 TRBV4-2 ASSQEIDRTYEQY
TRBJ2-5 TRBV18 ASSPRQGVPY
TRBJ1-1 TRBV4-2 ASSQLVREREAF
TRBJ2-3 TRBV4-2 ASSRGASGVSTDTQY
TRBJ1-5 TRBV7-8 ASSVQGTDWPYSNQPQH
TRBJ2-7 TRBV5-6 ASSLQGPTYEQY